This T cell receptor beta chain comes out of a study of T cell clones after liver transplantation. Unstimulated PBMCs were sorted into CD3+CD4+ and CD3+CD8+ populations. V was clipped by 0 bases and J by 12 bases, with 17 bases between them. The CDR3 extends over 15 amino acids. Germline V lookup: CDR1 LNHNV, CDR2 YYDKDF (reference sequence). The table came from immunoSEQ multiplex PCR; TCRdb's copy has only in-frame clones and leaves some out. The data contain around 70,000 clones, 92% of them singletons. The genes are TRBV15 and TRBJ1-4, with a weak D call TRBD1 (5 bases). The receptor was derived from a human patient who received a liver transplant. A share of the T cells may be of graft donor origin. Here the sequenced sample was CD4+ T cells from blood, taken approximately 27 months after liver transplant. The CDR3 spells CATSRDQQARGELFF. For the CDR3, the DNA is TGTGCCACCAGCAGAGATCAACAGGCCCGCGGGGAACTGTTTTTT. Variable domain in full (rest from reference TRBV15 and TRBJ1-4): DAMVIQNPRYQVTQFGKPVTLSCSQTLNHNVMYWYQQKSSQAPKLLFHYYDKDFNNEADTPDNFQSRRPNTSFCFLDIRSPGLGDTAMYLCATSRDQQARGELFFGSGTQLSVL.